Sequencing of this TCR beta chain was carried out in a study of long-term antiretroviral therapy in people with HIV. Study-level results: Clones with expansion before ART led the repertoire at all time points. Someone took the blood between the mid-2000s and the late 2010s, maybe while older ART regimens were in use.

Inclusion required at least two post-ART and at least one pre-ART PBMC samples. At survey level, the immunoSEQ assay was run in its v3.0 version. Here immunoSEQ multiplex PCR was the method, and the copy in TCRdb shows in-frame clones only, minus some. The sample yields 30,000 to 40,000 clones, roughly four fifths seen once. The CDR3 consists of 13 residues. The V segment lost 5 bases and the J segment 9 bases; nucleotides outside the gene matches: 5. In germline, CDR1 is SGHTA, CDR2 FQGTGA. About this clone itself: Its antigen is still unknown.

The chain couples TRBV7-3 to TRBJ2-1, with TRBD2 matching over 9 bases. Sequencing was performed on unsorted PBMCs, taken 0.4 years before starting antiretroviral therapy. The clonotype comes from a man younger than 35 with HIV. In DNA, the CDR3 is TGTGCCAGCAGCCCGGGACTAGCCGGTGAGCAGTTCTTC. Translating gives CASSPGLAGEQFF.